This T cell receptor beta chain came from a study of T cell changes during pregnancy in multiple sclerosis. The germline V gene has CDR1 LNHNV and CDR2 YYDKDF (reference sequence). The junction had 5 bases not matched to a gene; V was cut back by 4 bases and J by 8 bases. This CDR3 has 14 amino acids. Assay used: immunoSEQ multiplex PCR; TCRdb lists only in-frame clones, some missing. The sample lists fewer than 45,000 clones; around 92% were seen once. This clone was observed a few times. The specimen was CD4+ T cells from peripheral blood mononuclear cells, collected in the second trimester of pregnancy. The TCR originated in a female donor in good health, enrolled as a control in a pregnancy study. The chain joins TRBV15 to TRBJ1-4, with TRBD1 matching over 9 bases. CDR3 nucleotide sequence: TGTGCCACCAGCACGGACAGGGGAGGGGAAAAACTGTTTTTT. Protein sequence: CATSTDRGGEKLFF.